The 23 T cell receptor beta chains given below trace back to one sample, sequenced in a study of T-cell memory formation after mild COVID-19. TCRdb recomputed calls from the 5' RACE reads with MiXCR, one row per CDR3 protein. The repertoire consists of fewer than 400,000 distinct CDR3 sequences, with roughly 15% occurring once and the leading ten covering roughly 21%. The sequenced sample was PBMCs or a T cell subset sorted from them (not recorded which). The receptors were gathered from a man younger than 35 who had mild COVID-19 (a few samples of this study predate the infection). Cell type and time point are not known.

In its sample, this clonotype was seen a few times. This chain joins TRBV5-1 and TRBJ1-1; TRBD1 aligns across 11 bases. Germline V gene lookup returns CDR1 SGHRS and CDR2 YFSETQ. Trimming cost V 4 bases and J 4 bases; bases outside gene matches: 6. This CDR3 comprises 15 residues. DNA for the CDR3: TGCGCCAGCAGCCAACGGACAGGGGGCTTCACTGAAGCTTTCTTT. Translated: CASSQRTGGFTEAFF.

This chain uses TRBV7-8 with TRBJ1-2; TRBD1 is a possible D gene (5 bases). Germline V gives CDR1 SGHVS, CDR2 FQNEAQ. Trimming cost V 4 bases and J 4 bases, with 13 bases left between them. The CDR3 totals 14 residues. The CDR3 sequence: CASSSWGDGYGYTF. DNA for the CDR3: TGTGCCAGCAGCTCCTGGGGGGACGGCTATGGCTACACCTTC. The full variable domain, completed using reference TRBV7-8 and TRBJ1-2, is GAGVSQSPRYKVAKRGQDVALRCDPISGHVSLFWYQQALGQGPEFLTYFQNEAQLDKSGLPSDRFFAERPEGSVSTLKIQRTQQEDSAVYLCASSSWGDGYGYTFGSGTRLTVV.

CDR3 nucleotides: TGTGCCAGCAGCTTAGGGCGTCTAGCGGAACCCCCGCAGTACGTC. Translation: CASSLGRLAEPPQYV. The gene calls are TRBV7-2 and TRBJ2-7; TRBD2 aligns across 7 bases. CDR3 length equals 15 residues. V lost 1 base to trimming and J lost 9 bases; unmatched junction nucleotides: 12. Germline CDR1 reads SGHTA; CDR2 reads FQGNSA.

This clonotype was observed a single time. The DNA for the CDR3 is TGCAGCGTTGAAGATTGGGAACAGCAAGAGACCCAGTACTTC. Translating gives CSVEDWEQQETQYF. The gene calls are TRBV29-1 and TRBJ2-5, with D unresolved. The length of the CDR3 is 14 residues. Germline-derived CDR1 and CDR2 are SQVTM and ANQGSEA. V shed 0 bases and J shed 2 bases, with 10 bases lying between them. The full variable domain, rest sourced from reference TRBV29-1 and TRBJ2-5, is SAVISQKPSRDICQRGTSLTIQCQVDSQVTMMFWYRQQPGQSLTLIATANQGSEATYESGFVIDKFPISRPNLTFSTLTVSNMSPEDSSIYLCSVEDWEQQETQYFGPGTRLLVL.

This clonotype has more than one count but fewer than ten. The V and J genes are TRBV7-2 and TRBJ1-6, with D perhaps TRBD1 (6 bases). V gave up 0 bases and J gave up 10 bases, with 13 bases separating them. Germline CDR1 SGHTA, CDR2 FQGNSA. The CDR3 spans 15 residues. The CDR3 here is CASSLASGAGSPLHF. The CDR3 DNA follows: TGTGCCAGCAGCTTAGCTTCAGGGGCAGGGTCACCCCTCCACTTT.

The rearrangement uses TRBV7-2 and TRBJ2-7; D uncertain. Trimming shortened V by 5 bases and J by 2 bases, and 10 bases separated the two germline ends. The CDR3 has 13 amino acids. Germline V gene data show CDR1 as SGHTA and CDR2 as FQGNSA. The CDR3 spells CASSEKTTYEQYF. CDR3 nucleotides: TGTGCCAGCAGCGAAAAGACGACCTACGAGCAGTACTTC.

The chain carries TRBV7-8 and TRBJ2-3; a possible D gene is TRBD2 (6 bases). The germline V and J ends were trimmed by 3 bases and 5 bases, with 12 bases remaining between them. The CDR3 is 14 residues long. CDR1 is SGHVS and CDR2 is FQNEAQ in the germline V gene. The CDR3 loop is CASSLGAGIDTQYF. The DNA for the CDR3 is TGTGCCAGCAGCTTGGGTGCGGGGATAGATACGCAGTATTTT.

This clonotype was found a few times. V is TRBV7-6 and J is TRBJ2-3, with D possibly TRBD2 on 5 matching bases. There are 13 residues in the CDR3. In germline, CDR1 is SGHVS, CDR2 FNYEAQ. V dropped 1 base and J dropped 9 bases, with 11 bases sitting between them. The CDR3 DNA follows: TGTGCCAGCAGCTTAGGGACTTCGAACACGCAGTATTTT. It encodes CASSLGTSNTQYF.

The V call is TRBV6-5, the J call TRBJ1-1; D not certain. CDR1 is MNHEY and CDR2 is SVGAGI in the germline V gene. Trimming stripped 0 bases from V and 1 base from J, with 9 bases between. The length of the CDR3 is 15 residues. CDR3 coding DNA: TGTGCCAGCAGTTACTCGAGGCAGCCGAACACTGAAGCTTTCTTT. Translated, it gives CASSYSRQPNTEAFF.

This clonotype was counted between two and nine times. The chain is built from TRBV12-3 or TRBV12-4 and TRBJ2-7; 8 bases line up with TRBD1. The CDR3 spans 14 residues. V shed 6 bases and J 5 bases; nucleotides not matched to a gene: 9. The CDR3 protein is CASRETGDSNEQYF. Here the CDR3 DNA reads TGTGCCAGCAGGGAGACAGGGGATTCAAACGAGCAGTACTTC.

The rearrangement joins TRBV7-9 to TRBJ2-6, with 9 bases that match TRBD1. The germline V gene encodes CDR1 SEHNR and CDR2 FQNEAQ (reference sequence). With V trimmed by 4 bases and J by 1 base, 2 bases remained unmatched. The CDR3 totals 16 residues. The CDR3 bases are TGTGCCAGCAGCTCCGACAGGGGGTCTGGGGCCAACGTCCTGACTTTC. It specifies CASSSDRGSGANVLTF.

This clonotype showed up just a few times. V usage is TRBV29-1 and J usage is TRBJ1-2; D call uncertain. Germline-derived CDR1 and CDR2 are SQVTM and ANQGSEA. V lost 0 bases and J lost 8, with 10 bases in between. The CDR3 has 12 residues. The CDR3 region is CSVEDLSDGYTF. Written as DNA, the CDR3 is TGCAGCGTTGAAGATTTAAGTGACGGCTACACCTTC.

The chain links TRBV7-2 to TRBJ2-5, with no clear D. V gave up 2 bases and J gave up 5 bases, with 6 bases separating them. The CDR3 consists of 12 residues. Germline CDR1 SGHTA, CDR2 FQGNSA. In DNA, the CDR3 is TGTGCCAGCAGCTTATACACGGAGACCCAGTACTTC. Translating it yields CASSLYTETQYF.

The chain links TRBV5-1 to TRBJ1-4, with D tentatively TRBD1 (6 bases). This CDR3 contains 15 residues. The V end lost 4 bases, the J end lost 7 bases, and 17 bases lay between the germline ends. The germline CDR1 and CDR2 sequences are SGHRS and YFSETQ. This CDR3 reads CASSRADRPFEKLFF. Here the CDR3 DNA reads TGCGCCAGCAGCCGAGCGGACAGACCATTTGAAAAACTGTTTTTT. The entire variable domain, with the rest obtained from reference TRBV5-1 and TRBJ1-4, is as follows: KAGVTQTPRYLIKTRGQQVTLSCSPISGHRSVSWYQQTPGQGLQFLFEYFSETQRNKGNFPGRFSGRQFSNSRSEMNVSTLELGDSALYLCASSRADRPFEKLFFGSGTQLSVL.

This clonotype has only a few counts. A much larger clone differs from this one at a single base, so this may be a read error. This sequence joins TRBV5-6 and TRBJ2-2, with TRBD2 as a possible D gene (6 bases). V gave up 5 bases and J gave up 1 base, with 12 bases separating them. Germline-derived CDR1 and CDR2 are SGHDT and YYEEEE. The CDR3 loop spans 15 amino acids. The DNA for the CDR3 is TGTGCCAGCAGTTCCGGGACTTTGAACACCGGGGAGCTGTTTTTT. Translated, it gives CASSSGTLNTGELFF. The whole variable domain, remainder taken from reference TRBV5-6 and TRBJ2-2, is DAGVTQSPTHLIKTRGQQVTLRCSPKSGHDTVSWYQQALGQGPQFIFQYYEEEERQRGNFPDRFSGHQFPNYSSELNVNALLLGDSALYLCASSSGTLNTGELFFGEGSRLTVL.

This clonotype was observed a few times. CDR3 nucleotide sequence: TGTGCCAGCAGCCAACCGAGCAGTGGGAACTATGGCTACACCTTC. It encodes CASSQPSSGNYGYTF. V is TRBV5-6 and J is TRBJ1-2; D not certain. Germline-derived CDR1 and CDR2 are SGHDT and YYEEEE. Trimming removed 4 bases at V and 2 bases at J, with 15 bases between. The CDR3 extends over 15 amino acids.

The chain links TRBV2 to TRBJ1-1; D might be TRBD1 (5 bases). Germline CDR1 SNHLY, CDR2 FYNNEI. V gave up 6 bases and J gave up 11 bases, with 22 bases separating them. This CDR3 contains 14 residues. The CDR3 region is CASSPGLQDGRAFF. DNA of the CDR3: TGTGCCAGCAGCCCCGGACTACAGGATGGACGGGCTTTCTTT.

This clonotype occurred a few times. This rearrangement joins TRBV6-5 to TRBJ2-1; TRBD2 might be the D (5 bases). The CDR3 spans 16 residues. Germline V CDR1 and CDR2: MNHEY, SVGAGI. Deletions cut 4 bases from V and 0 bases from J, with 13 bases between. DNA for the CDR3: TGTGCCAGCAGTTCCACACGGGAAAGCTCCTACAATGAGCAGTTCTTC. Its translation is CASSSTRESSYNEQFF.

The chain joins TRBV11-2 to TRBJ1-6; D is unclear. Germline V gives CDR1 SGHAT, CDR2 FQNNGV. Trimming shortened V by 4 bases and J by 7 bases, and 14 bases separated the two germline ends. CDR3 size: 15 residues. CDR3 loop: CASSSPGRVNSPLHF. For the CDR3, the DNA is TGTGCCAGCAGCTCACCAGGACGGGTAAATTCACCCCTCCACTTT.

This clonotype has a single count. V gene TRBV7-8 combines with J gene TRBJ1-1; possibly TRBD1 for D (6 bases). Between the trimmed V and J ends, which lost 5 bases and 5 bases, there was a span of 18 bases. The germline gives CDR1 SGHVS, CDR2 FQNEAQ. The CDR3 is made up of 15 amino acids. The CDR3 nucleotides read TGTGCCAGCAGCCCTGTAGGCCGAGGGGGGACTGAAGCTTTCTTT. Translating it yields CASSPVGRGGTEAFF.

This clonotype was detected only a few times. The chain carries TRBV6-2 or TRBV6-3 and TRBJ1-5; possibly TRBD1 for D (5 bases). This CDR3 has 16 residues. Trimming stripped 1 base from V and 7 bases from J, with 17 bases between. Germline V gene sequence: CDR1 MNHEY, CDR2 SVGEGT. CDR3 coding DNA: TGTGCCAGCAGTTACTTTCGGGACGCTGGAACCCAGCCCCAGCATTTT. Protein: CASSYFRDAGTQPQHF.

This clonotype was seen a few times. V and J are TRBV20-1 and TRBJ2-5; D is uncertain. V was cut by 6 bases and J by 8 bases, with 13 bases left in between. This CDR3 contains 11 residues. Germline V gene sequence: CDR1 DFQATT, CDR2 SNEGSKA (reference sequence). CDR3 in DNA: TGCAGTGCGGGTTCCGGAGATACCCAGTACTTC. This codes for CSAGSGDTQYF.

In its sample, this clonotype was seen a few times. CDR3 protein: CASSSTVGNTIYF. The CDR3 bases are TGTGCCAGCAGCTCGACAGTTGGAAACACCATATATTTT. The chain combines TRBV7-6 with TRBJ1-3; tentatively, D is TRBD1 (5 bases). V lost 4 bases and J lost 3, with 7 bases in between. In germline, CDR1 is SGHVS, CDR2 FNYEAQ. The CDR3 consists of 13 residues.